The 21 T cell receptor beta chains below were found in one sample sequenced in a study of blood T cell repertoires in COVID-19. Here immunoSEQ multiplex PCR was the method, and the copy in TCRdb shows in-frame clones only, minus some. The repertoire holds 150,000 or so clones, with 80% to 90% as singletons. What was sequenced was peripheral blood. The receptors here all came from a woman aged 55-70 years with COVID-19, enrolled during active disease.

This clone came up once. The chain carries TRBV5-1 and TRBJ2-1; 7 nucleotides match TRBD1. Germline V gene lookup returns CDR1 SGHRS and CDR2 YFSETQ. This CDR3 spans 16 amino acids. J was trimmed by 0 bases and V by 3 bases; bases with no gene match: 6. CDR3 residues: CASSSGQVSSYNEQFF. The CDR3 DNA sequence: TGCGCCAGCAGCTCTGGACAGGTCAGCTCCTACAATGAGCAGTTCTTC.

This sequence joins TRBV23-1 and TRBJ1-4, with 8 bases matching TRBD1. TRBV23-1 is an ORF, with its function uncertain. V gave up 2 bases and J gave up 2 bases; unmatched junction bases: 10. The CDR3 runs to 18 residues. The CDR3 here is CASSQQKPGGRTNEKLFF. CDR3 nucleotides: TGCGCCAGCAGTCAACAAAAGCCAGGGGGCAGGACTAATGAAAAACTGTTTTTT.

The rearrangement links TRBV10-1 to TRBJ2-5; D perhaps matches TRBD1 (6 bases). V was shortened by 3 bases and J by 4 bases, with 12 bases between the two germline ends. Per germline, CDR1 WNHNN and CDR2 SYGVQD (reference sequence). The length of the CDR3 is 14 residues. The CDR3 region has the DNA TGCGCCAGCAGTGACTCGACAGGAGGAGAGACCCAGTACTTC. It translates to CASSDSTGGETQYF.

This clone was counted between two and nine times. This chain joins TRBV5-6 and TRBJ2-3; 7 positions agree with TRBD1. Germline CDR1 and CDR2: SGHDT and YYEEEE. CDR3 length: 16 amino acids. V trimming: 1 base; J trimming: 2 bases; junction bases outside the gene matches: 7. CDR3 loop: CASSLTTGTNTDTQYF. CDR3 bases: TGTGCCAGCAGCTTGACGACAGGGACGAACACAGATACGCAGTATTTT.

The V gene is TRBV18, the J gene TRBJ2-1; D is unresolved. The germline V and J ends were trimmed by 1 base and 2 bases, with 6 bases remaining between them. Germline loops: CDR1 KGHSH, CDR2 LQKENI. The CDR3 is 14 amino acids. Here the CDR3 DNA reads TGTGCCAGCTCACCACGTCTAGCCTACAATGAGCAGTTCTTC. As protein: CASSPRLAYNEQFF.

The DNA for the CDR3 is TGTGCCAGCAGTGAAGTTCTGACAGGGGGCAATCAGCCCCAGCATTTT. It yields the protein CASSEVLTGGNQPQHF. The genes are TRBV2 and TRBJ1-5, with 8 bases identical to TRBD1. The CDR3 consists of 16 residues. The germline V gene has CDR1 SNHLY and CDR2 FYNNEI. Trimming removed 1 base from V and 2 bases from J; junction bases left unmatched: 4.

This chain connects TRBV5-1 to TRBJ2-5; 9 bases align to TRBD2. This CDR3 is 16 amino acids long. The V and J ends lost 5 bases and 4 bases, in that order; junction bases with no gene match: 12. The germline CDR1 and CDR2 sequences are SGHRS and YFSETQ. The CDR3 protein is CASSYTQRGAGETQYF. For the CDR3, the DNA is TGCGCCAGCAGTTATACCCAGCGGGGGGCAGGAGAGACCCAGTACTTC.

J is TRBJ1-3 and V is TRBV12-3 or TRBV12-4; D uncertain. V was cut by 5 bases and J by 2 bases, with 4 bases left in between. CDR3 length: 12 amino acids. CDR3 bases: TGTGCCAGCAGTCAGACTGGAAACACCATATATTTT. It codes for CASSQTGNTIYF.

The rearrangement links TRBV9 to TRBJ1-6; D is perhaps TRBD1 (5 bases). V was pared by 1 base and J by 7 bases, with 12 bases between. There are 15 residues in the CDR3. The germline V gene has CDR1 SGDLS and CDR2 YYNGEE. CDR3 protein: CASSVFGHQNSPLHF. The CDR3 DNA follows: TGTGCCAGCAGCGTATTTGGACACCAGAATTCACCCCTCCACTTT.

V is TRBV7-9 and J is TRBJ1-6; no clear D gene. V was cut by 5 bases and J by 7 bases, with 6 bases left in between. CDR1 and CDR2 from the germline V gene are SEHNR and FQNEAQ (reference sequence). The CDR3 is 12 residues long. CDR3 in amino acids: CASSHSNSPLHF. CDR3 bases: TGTGCCAGCAGCCATTCCAATTCACCCCTCCACTTT.

The V and J genes are TRBV7-8 and TRBJ1-1; 8 positions match TRBD1. Germline-derived CDR1 and CDR2 are SGHVS and FQNEAQ. This CDR3 region has 16 residues. V was pared by 5 bases and J by 6 bases, with 14 bases of the junction left unmatched. The CDR3 region is CASSTGWAGGAPEAFF. Written as DNA, the CDR3 is TGTGCCAGCAGCACTGGGTGGGCAGGGGGCGCACCTGAAGCTTTCTTT. The whole variable domain, filled in from reference TRBV7-8 and TRBJ1-1, reads GAGVSQSPRYKVAKRGQDVALRCDPISGHVSLFWYQQALGQGPEFLTYFQNEAQLDKSGLPSDRFFAERPEGSVSTLKIQRTQQEDSAVYLCASSTGWAGGAPEAFFGQGTRLTVV.

This chain uses TRBV5-1 with TRBJ1-1; D not certain. The CDR3 length is 13 residues. The germline gives CDR1 SGHRS, CDR2 YFSETQ. Trimming took 0 bases from V and 3 from J, leaving 6 bases between them. CDR3 residues: CASSLDSYTEAFF. As DNA, the CDR3 is TGCGCCAGCAGCTTGGACAGCTACACTGAAGCTTTCTTT.

V and J are TRBV7-2 and TRBJ1-3; 9 positions agree with TRBD1. V trimming: 1 base; J trimming: 3 bases; junction bases outside the gene matches: 1. CDR1 and CDR2 (germline): SGHTA, FQGNSA. This CDR3 is built from 15 residues. CDR3 residues: CASSLDRGLGNTIYF. The DNA for the CDR3 is TGTGCCAGCAGCTTAGACAGGGGGCTTGGAAACACCATATATTTT. Based on the CDR3 plus reference TRBV7-2 and TRBJ1-3, the full variable domain is GAGVSQSPSNKVTEKGKDVELRCDPISGHTALYWYRQSLGQGLEFLIYFQGNSAPDKSGLPSDRFSAERTGGSVSTLTIQRTQQEDSAVYLCASSLDRGLGNTIYFGEGSWLTVV.

The rearrangement joins TRBV24-1 to TRBJ2-1; 11 positions match TRBD2. Germline CDR1 KGHDR, CDR2 SFDVKD. This CDR3 comprises 15 residues. V dropped 8 bases and J dropped 4; count of bases not matched to a gene: 6. The CDR3 DNA reads as TGTGCCACCACCGGAACTAGCGGGGGATACAATGAGCAGTTCTTC. Protein product: CATTGTSGGYNEQFF.

The rearrangement links TRBV3-1 (or the pseudogene TRBV3-2) to TRBJ2-3, with D perhaps TRBD2 (6 bases). The CDR3 spans 16 residues. CDR1 is LGHDT and CDR2 is YNNKEL in the germline V gene (reference sequence). V lost 0 bases and J 6 bases, leaving 16 bases between the germline ends. The CDR3 loop is CASSQDVPAGRDTQYF. CDR3 nucleotides: TGTGCCAGCAGCCAAGATGTCCCCGCGGGGCGGGATACGCAGTATTTT.

The chain combines TRBV5-5 with TRBJ2-1, with 7 bases aligning to TRBD2. Germline V lookup: CDR1 SGHKS, CDR2 YYEKEE (reference sequence). The ends lost 0 bases at V and 6 bases at J; junction bases unmatched: 6. CDR3 length: 15 residues. The CDR3 sequence is CASSLDWGGSNEQFF. The CDR3 nucleotides read TGTGCCAGCAGCTTGGATTGGGGGGGAAGCAATGAGCAGTTCTTC.

This clone came up a few times. The chain carries TRBV7-2 and TRBJ1-5; weak D call: TRBD1 (5 bases). This CDR3 has 16 amino acids. Germline V gene lookup returns CDR1 SGHTA and CDR2 FQGNSA. The V gene lost 5 bases and the J gene lost 2 bases, with 16 bases spanning the gap. CDR3 protein: CASSRWRGEGNQPQHF. The CDR3 DNA follows: TGTGCCAGCAGCCGCTGGCGGGGCGAGGGCAATCAGCCCCAGCATTTT.

This chain joins TRBV27 and TRBJ1-2; no clear D gene. This CDR3 has 15 amino acids. The ends were cut back, 3 bases at V and 2 bases at J, with 13 bases in the middle. Germline lookup yields CDR1 MNHEY and CDR2 SMNVEV (reference sequence). The CDR3 region has the DNA TGTGCCAGCAGTTTGGGTGGGCAGGTCAACTATGGCTACACCTTC. It specifies CASSLGGQVNYGYTF.

V gene TRBV5-1 combines with J gene TRBJ2-3; 8 positions match TRBD2. The CDR3 is 17 residues long. Germline V gene lookup returns CDR1 SGHRS and CDR2 YFSETQ. The junction had 7 bases not matched to a gene; V was cut back by 0 bases and J by 1 base. The CDR3 loop reads CASSLVLAGTGTDTQYF. The CDR3 coding sequence is TGCGCCAGCAGCTTGGTTTTAGCGGGGACGGGCACAGATACGCAGTATTTT.

The chain couples TRBV19 to TRBJ2-1; no reliable D call. Looked up from germline, CDR1 is LNHDA and CDR2 is SQIVND (reference sequence). This CDR3 comprises 11 residues. Trimming shortened V by 8 bases and J by 9 bases, and 11 bases separated the two germline ends. The CDR3 loop is CASESFGEQFF. DNA of the CDR3: TGTGCCAGTGAAAGTTTCGGTGAGCAGTTCTTC.

This clone was seen a handful of times. The chain combines TRBV5-4 with TRBJ1-2; the D is unclear. The germline V and J ends were trimmed by 3 bases and 0 bases, with 6 bases remaining between them. The CDR3 is made up of 13 amino acids. Germline CDR1 is SGHNT and CDR2 is YYREEE (reference sequence). CDR3 nucleotide sequence: TGTGCCAGCAGCTGGGAGTCTAACTATGGCTACACCTTC. Translation: CASSWESNYGYTF.